These 17 T cell receptor beta chains originate from one sample sequenced in a study of cytomegalovirus exposure and HLA in healthy donors. In the PCR, 60 Vbeta and 13 Jbeta primers were used. TCRdb keeps only in-frame clones here, not all; method: immunoSEQ multiplex PCR. The sample consists of about 140,000 clones, 75% to 90% of them appearing once. Sequenced sample: PBMCs. These receptors all come from a middle-aged man in good health and CMV-seronegative.

V gene TRBV9 combines with J gene TRBJ2-1; 7 positions agree with TRBD1. Unmatched junction bases numbered 2, after V lost 0 bases and J lost 2 bases. The CDR3 totals 15 residues. Looked up from germline, CDR1 is SGDLS and CDR2 is YYNGEE. The CDR3 is CASSVDRGTYNEQFF. The CDR3 bases are TGTGCCAGCAGCGTAGACAGGGGAACCTACAATGAGCAGTTCTTC. The full variable domain, completed using reference TRBV9 and TRBJ2-1, is DSGVTQTPKHLITATGQRVTLRCSPRSGDLSVYWYQQSLDQGLQFLIQYYNGEERAKGNILERFSAQQFPDLHSELNLSSLELGDSALYFCASSVDRGTYNEQFFGPGTRLTVL.

The chain couples TRBV5-1 to TRBJ2-2; D ambiguous. CDR1 is SGHRS and CDR2 is YFSETQ in the germline V gene. V was shortened by 2 bases and J by 1 base, with 6 bases between the two germline ends. The CDR3 has 14 residues. The CDR3 spells CASSFSGNTGELFF. CDR3 coding DNA: TGCGCCAGCAGCTTCTCAGGGAACACCGGGGAGCTGTTTTTT.

The V call is TRBV27, the J call TRBJ1-1; 7 bases fit TRBD1. Germline V gene lookup returns CDR1 MNHEY and CDR2 SMNVEV (reference sequence). V dropped 6 bases and J dropped 2; count of bases not matched to a gene: 18. The CDR3 consists of 18 residues. DNA of the CDR3: TGTGCCAGCAGGGGATCCGTGGGGGCGCAGGGGGTTAACACTGAAGCTTTCTTT. Protein sequence: CASRGSVGAQGVNTEAFF.

The genes are TRBV19 and TRBJ1-5; the D gene is possibly TRBD1 (6 bases). This CDR3 has 14 residues. V was clipped by 3 bases and J by 4 bases, with 10 bases between them. CDR1 is LNHDA, CDR2 SQIVND, per germline (reference sequence). CDR3 DNA: TGTGCCAGTAGTATCCAGGGGATGAATCAGCCCCAGCATTTT. Its translation: CASSIQGMNQPQHF. Drawing the rest from reference TRBV19 and TRBJ1-5, the complete variable domain is DGGITQSPKYLFRKEGQNVTLSCEQNLNHDAMYWYRQDPGQGLRLIYYSQIVNDFQKGDIAEGYSVSREKKESFPLTVTSAQKNPTAFYLCASSIQGMNQPQHFGDGTRLSIL.

The genes are TRBV6-1 and TRBJ1-1, with TRBD1 as a possible D gene (6 bases). This CDR3 is 14 amino acids long. Per the germline V gene, CDR1 is MNHNS and CDR2 is SASEGT. The ends were cut back, 6 bases at V and 4 bases at J, with 15 bases in the middle. This CDR3 is CASSMGVQGTEAFF. The CDR3 DNA reads as TGTGCCAGCAGCATGGGGGTACAGGGCACTGAAGCTTTCTTT.

V and J are TRBV19 and TRBJ1-4; TRBD1 agrees at 8 bases. Unmatched junction bases numbered 6, after V lost 3 bases and J lost 6 bases. The V gene's germline CDR1 is LNHDA and CDR2 SQIVND (reference sequence). CDR3 length: 15 amino acids. The CDR3 DNA reads as TGTGCCAGTAGTATGATATCGACAGGGGATGAAAAACTGTTTTTT. Its translation: CASSMISTGDEKLFF.

The chain has TRBV14 and TRBJ1-2; D ambiguous. Germline V gene data show CDR1 as SGHDN and CDR2 as FVKESK. The CDR3 length is 15 residues. V was shortened by 0 bases and J by 4 bases, with 12 bases between the two germline ends. CDR3 sequence: CASSQELGPTYGYTF. In nucleotides, the CDR3 is TGTGCCAGCAGCCAAGAGCTGGGCCCCACCTATGGCTACACCTTC. Using reference TRBV14 and TRBJ1-2 for the parts outside the CDR3, the full variable domain is EAGVTQFPSHSVIEKGQTVTLRCDPISGHDNLYWYRRVMGKEIKFLLHFVKESKQDESGMPNNRFLAERTGGTYSTLKVQPAELEDSGVYFCASSQELGPTYGYTFGSGTRLTVV.

The rearrangement joins TRBV10-1 to TRBJ2-7; 7 bases line up with TRBD1. The ends lost 2 bases at V and 5 bases at J; junction bases unmatched: 12. There are 16 residues in the CDR3. The germline CDR1 and CDR2 sequences are WNHNN and SYGVQD (reference sequence). CDR3 nucleotides: TGCGCCAGCAGTGAGCGGAGGCTAACAGGGGACCACGAGCAGTACTTC. This sequence encodes CASSERRLTGDHEQYF.

The chain uses TRBV5-1 and TRBJ1-2, with D possibly TRBD1 on 6 matching bases. In germline, CDR1 is SGHRS, CDR2 YFSETQ. CDR3 length: 13 residues. V was pared by 4 bases and J by 4 bases, with 11 bases between. The CDR3 DNA reads TGCGCCAGCAGCCAAGAGGGGGTCTATGGCTACACCTTC. Amino acids: CASSQEGVYGYTF.

The rearrangement uses TRBV29-1 and TRBJ2-7, with a possible D match to TRBD1 (6 bases). The CDR3 extends over 16 amino acids. V was clipped by 0 bases and J by 0 bases, with 15 bases between them. Germline CDR1 is SQVTM and CDR2 is ANQGSEA. The CDR3 region is CSVEEGANRASYEQYF. The CDR3 DNA is TGCAGCGTTGAAGAGGGGGCGAACAGGGCCTCCTACGAGCAGTACTTC.

This sequence joins TRBV29-1 and TRBJ2-5; a possible D gene is TRBD2 (6 bases). The J call is uncertain, as TRBJ2-7 better fits the DNA end. This CDR3 contains 14 residues. CDR1 is SQVTM and CDR2 is ANQGSEA in the germline V gene. The CDR3 DNA sequence: TGCAGCGACCTGTCCGATAGCGGCTCCTACGAGCAGTACTTC. Its translation is CSDLSDSGSYEQYF.

The chain employs TRBV9 and TRBJ2-2; 8 nucleotides line up with TRBD2. CDR1 is SGDLS, CDR2 YYNGEE, per germline. Losses at the gene ends were 4 bases for V and 7 bases for J; bases not matched to a gene: 15. This CDR3 has 17 residues. CDR3: CASSLYGDGGAGGELFF. DNA for the CDR3: TGTGCCAGCAGCCTTTATGGCGACGGGGGGGCTGGCGGGGAGCTGTTTTTT.

This clone was recorded at least ten times. The rearrangement links TRBV2 to TRBJ2-3; D unclear. Trimming shortened V by 5 bases and J by 2 bases, and 8 bases separated the two germline ends. This CDR3 comprises 13 residues. Germline assignment: CDR1 SNHLY and CDR2 FYNNEI. The chain's CDR3 is CASSPPFTDTQYF. CDR3 coding DNA: TGTGCCAGCAGTCCCCCTTTCACAGATACGCAGTATTTT.

The chain joins TRBV2 to TRBJ2-3; D might be TRBD1 (5 bases). This CDR3 region has 17 residues. V lost 2 bases and J lost 2, with 17 bases in between. Germline V gene sequence: CDR1 SNHLY, CDR2 FYNNEI. The CDR3 loop is CASSEIRGATITDTQYF. In nucleotides, the CDR3 is TGTGCCAGCAGTGAAATTCGTGGGGCGACAATCACAGATACGCAGTATTTT.

The sample holds one count of this clone. CDR3 nucleotides: TGTGCCAGCACCCGGACAGGGAGTAACACTGAAGCTTTCTTT. This gives the protein CASTRTGSNTEAFF. This chain uses TRBV11-2 with TRBJ1-1, with 8 bases identical to TRBD1. CDR3 length equals 14 residues. Per the germline V gene, CDR1 is SGHAT and CDR2 is FQNNGV. J lost 2 bases, V lost 7 bases, and 6 bases had no gene match.

This sequence joins TRBV27 and TRBJ2-5; 10 bases are a match to TRBD2. The CDR3 has 16 amino acids. With 5 bases clipped from V and 4 bases from J, the junction kept 10 bases outside the gene matches. CDR1 is MNHEY, CDR2 SMNVEV, per germline (reference sequence). Here the CDR3 DNA reads TGTGCCAGCAGTAGTAGCGGGGGGAGTCTTGGAGAGACCCAGTACTTC. Translating it yields CASSSSGGSLGETQYF.

The rearrangement links TRBV5-4 to TRBJ2-7, with 10 bases that match TRBD1. V trimming: 3 bases; J trimming: 5 bases; junction bases outside the gene matches: 5. The germline V gene encodes CDR1 SGHNT and CDR2 YYREEE (reference sequence). The CDR3 is 14 amino acids. The CDR3 DNA reads as TGTGCCAGCAGCTCGGGACAGGGGAGGAACGAGCAGTACTTC. Translated, it gives CASSSGQGRNEQYF.